These 17 T cell receptor beta chains were sequenced from one sample in a study of read filtering for tumor transcriptome and immune sequencing. This library used approximately 370 ng RNA and molecular barcoded adaptors spanning alpha/delta and beta/gamma chains. TCRdb re-derived calls from the reads in MiXCR, one entry per CDR3 protein. The sample has about 63,000 distinct CDR3 sequences, approximately 14% seen once. The sequencing sample was made of a population of CD138-negative cells sorted from bone marrow. The receptors were sampled from a donor aged 40 or over with multiple myeloma.

This clonotype was picked up many times. The V call is TRBV6-2 or TRBV6-3, the J call TRBJ1-5; no reliable D call. The germline V gene encodes CDR1 MNHEY and CDR2 SVGEGT. The ends were cut back, 2 bases at V and 1 base at J, with 24 bases in the middle. The CDR3 extends over 20 amino acids. The DNA of the CDR3 is TGTGCCAGCAGTTACCCCACCGGGCGACGGGGAATAAACAGCAATCAGCCCCAGCATTTT. Translating gives CASSYPTGRRGINSNQPQHF.

This clonotype appeared many times. The chain is built from TRBV28 and TRBJ2-3; D gene uncertain. Germline V gene lookup returns CDR1 MDHEN and CDR2 SYDVKM. Trimming shortened V by 3 bases and J by 0 bases, and 13 bases separated the two germline ends. The CDR3 totals 16 residues. CDR3 protein: CASSFLGPKSTDTQYF. The CDR3 DNA reads as TGTGCCAGCAGTTTTCTTGGACCGAAAAGCACAGATACGCAGTATTTT.

This clonotype was detected many times. The rearrangement joins TRBV28 to TRBJ2-7, with 8 bases aligning to TRBD1. The length of the CDR3 is 14 residues. V lost 9 bases and J lost 2; bases outside the gene matches: 9. Germline V gene lookup returns CDR1 MDHEN and CDR2 SYDVKM. The chain's CDR3 is CASQQGQVAYEQYF. The CDR3 bases are TGTGCCAGTCAACAGGGACAGGTCGCCTACGAGCAGTACTTC.

V usage is TRBV18 and J usage is TRBJ2-5, with D possibly matching TRBD1 (5 bases). Trimming removed 2 bases from V and 2 bases from J, with 12 bases in between. The CDR3 sequence is 15 residues long. CDR1 is KGHSH, CDR2 LQKENI, per germline. The CDR3 region is CASSPVRAPQETQYF. In DNA, the CDR3 is TGTGCCAGCTCACCAGTCAGGGCACCACAAGAGACCCAGTACTTC.

A remark on this clonotype: Lacking the conserved final phenylalanine or tryptophan, this CDR3 likely reflects a read error. The CDR3 nucleotides read TGTGCCAGTAGTCCCCGGGCAGACACTGAAGCTTTCCTT. It encodes CASSPRADTEAFL. The gene calls are TRBV19 and TRBJ1-1; D not resolved. CDR3 length: 13 amino acids. Germline V gives CDR1 LNHDA, CDR2 SQIVND (reference sequence). With 5 bases removed from V and 3 bases from J, the gap between germline ends came to 10 bases.

At least ten counts were recorded for this clonotype. V is TRBV4-2 and J is TRBJ2-1, with a weak D call TRBD2 (5 bases). V lost 4 bases and J lost 9, with 19 bases in between. This CDR3 is built from 15 residues. Germline V gene lookup returns CDR1 LGHNA and CDR2 YNFKEQ. The CDR3 here is CASSPGRSTRPEQFF. CDR3 DNA: TGTGCCAGCAGCCCAGGACGGAGTACTAGGCCTGAGCAGTTCTTC.

Concerning this clonotype: Since a much larger clone is just one base distant, this may be a read error. V gene TRBV5-5 combines with J gene TRBJ2-4; weak D call: TRBD1 (5 bases). The CDR3 runs 19 residues. Germline lookup yields CDR1 SGHKS and CDR2 YYEKEE (reference sequence). V shed 1 base and J shed 1 base, with 21 bases lying between them. Here the CDR3 DNA reads TGTGCCAGCAGCTTGAAGAGAACAGGAACCAAGGGGGCCAAAAACATTCAGTACTTC. Residues: CASSLKRTGTKGAKNIQYF.

Concerning this clonotype: A much more abundant neighbour one base away suggests this may be a read error. V gene TRBV9 combines with J gene TRBJ2-7; D is uncertain. The V end lost 7 bases, the J end lost 3 bases, and 17 bases lay between the germline ends. The germline gives CDR1 SGDLS, CDR2 YYNGEE. The CDR3 totals 14 residues. CDR3 in DNA: TGTGCCAGCGGAATCCTCCTAGAGATCTACGAGCAGTACTTC. This codes for CASGILLEIYEQYF.

In this sample, this clonotype turned up many times. The chain employs TRBV19 and TRBJ2-1; TRBD1 is a possible D gene (6 bases). There are 13 residues in the CDR3. V was cut by 5 bases and J by 4 bases, with 9 bases left in between. CDR1 and CDR2 from the germline V gene are LNHDA and SQIVND (reference sequence). The CDR3, as DNA: TGTGCCAGTAGTCCGGACAGATACAATGAGCAGTTCTTC. It specifies CASSPDRYNEQFF.

This clonotype was observed a few times. V usage is TRBV7-9 and J usage is TRBJ2-3; tentative D call: TRBD1 (6 bases). Deletions cut 8 bases from V and 2 bases from J, with 17 bases between. Germline V gives CDR1 SEHNR, CDR2 FQNEAQ (reference sequence). The CDR3 totals 15 residues. The CDR3 DNA follows: TGTGCCAGCCTTCGTGGACAGTATGTCACAGATACGCAGTATTTT. Its translation is CASLRGQYVTDTQYF.

This clonotype has a count of ten or more. This chain joins TRBV11-3 and TRBJ1-4; no reliable D call. V lost 6 bases and J lost 1, with 12 bases in between. Germline-derived CDR1 and CDR2 are SGHNT and YENEEA. The length of the CDR3 is 15 residues. CDR3: CASSDSGRTNEKLFF. The CDR3 DNA reads TGTGCCAGCAGTGATTCGGGTCGAACTAATGAAAAACTGTTTTTT.

This clonotype has a count of ten or more. V usage is TRBV6-6 and J usage is TRBJ2-7; 7 nucleotides match TRBD1. With 7 bases clipped from V and 0 bases from J, the junction kept 3 bases outside the gene matches. CDR3 length: 13 amino acids. The germline gives CDR1 MNHNY, CDR2 SVGAGI (reference sequence). CDR3: CASTRTGSYEQYF. CDR3 DNA: TGTGCCAGCACCCGGACAGGCTCCTACGAGCAGTACTTC.

In this sample, this clonotype turned up many times. The chain recombines TRBV29-1 with TRBJ2-7, with D possibly being TRBD1 (6 bases). Trimming stripped 5 bases from V and 0 bases from J, with 17 bases between. The CDR3 is made up of 15 amino acids. Germline CDR1 reads SQVTM; CDR2 reads ANQGSEA. CDR3 amino acids: CSVNRDNANSYEQYF. The CDR3 bases are TGCAGCGTTAACCGGGACAATGCCAACTCCTACGAGCAGTACTTC.

This clonotype was seen only a few times. This rearrangement joins TRBV4-2 to TRBJ2-5; D unresolved. This CDR3 is 15 amino acids long. From germline, CDR1 is LGHNA and CDR2 YNFKEQ. The V and J ends lost 1 base and 2 bases respectively, with 11 bases between them. The CDR3 region is CASSQVRPVQETQYF. CDR3 DNA: TGTGCCAGCAGCCAAGTTAGGCCAGTTCAAGAGACCCAGTACTTC.

This clonotype was counted between two and nine times. V is TRBV28 and J is TRBJ1-4; 7 bases are shared with TRBD1. The V gene end was trimmed by 6 bases and the J gene end by 7 bases; junction bases not matched to a gene: 2. The CDR3 has 12 residues. CDR1 is MDHEN, CDR2 SYDVKM, per germline. CDR3 sequence: CASRQGTEKLFF. The CDR3 nucleotides read TGTGCCAGCAGACAGGGGACTGAAAAACTGTTTTTT.

The chain uses TRBV4-1 and TRBJ2-1; 13 bases agree with TRBD2. The germline V gene has CDR1 MGHRA and CDR2 YSYEKL. CDR3 size: 14 residues. V trimming: 8 bases; J trimming: 7 bases; junction bases outside the gene matches: 5. This CDR3 is CASQGTSGKNEQFF. CDR3 nucleotides: TGCGCCAGCCAAGGGACTAGCGGGAAAAATGAGCAGTTCTTC.

This clonotype has at least ten counts. This chain connects TRBV20-1 to TRBJ1-5; 11 positions agree with TRBD1. The CDR3 is made up of 16 amino acids. V was pared by 4 bases and J by 2 bases, with 7 bases of the junction left unmatched. Germline V gene data show CDR1 as DFQATT and CDR2 as SNEGSKA (reference sequence). The CDR3 bases are TGCAGTGCTACGGACAGGGGGCGCTTTGGCAATCAGCCCCAGCATTTT. Amino acid sequence: CSATDRGRFGNQPQHF.